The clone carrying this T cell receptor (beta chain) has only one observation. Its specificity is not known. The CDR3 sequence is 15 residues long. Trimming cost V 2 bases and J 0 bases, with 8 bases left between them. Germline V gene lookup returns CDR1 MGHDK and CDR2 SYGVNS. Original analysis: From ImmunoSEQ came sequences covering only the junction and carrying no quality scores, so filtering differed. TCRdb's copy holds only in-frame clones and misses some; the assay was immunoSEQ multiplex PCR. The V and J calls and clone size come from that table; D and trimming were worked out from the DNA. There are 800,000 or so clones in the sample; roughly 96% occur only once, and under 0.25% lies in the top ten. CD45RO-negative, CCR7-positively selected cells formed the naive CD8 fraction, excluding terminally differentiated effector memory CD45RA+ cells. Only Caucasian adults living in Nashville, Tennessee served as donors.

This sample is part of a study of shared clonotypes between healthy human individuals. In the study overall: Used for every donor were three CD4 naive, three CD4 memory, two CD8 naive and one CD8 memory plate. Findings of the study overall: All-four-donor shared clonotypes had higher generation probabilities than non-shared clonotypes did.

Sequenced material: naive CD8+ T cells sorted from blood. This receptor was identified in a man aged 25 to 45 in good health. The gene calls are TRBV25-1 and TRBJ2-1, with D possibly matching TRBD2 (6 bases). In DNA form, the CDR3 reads TGTGCCAGCAGTGAACCCGGGAGCTCCTACAATGAGCAGTTCTTC. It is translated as CASSEPGSSYNEQFF.